Following are 8 T cell receptor beta chains from one sample sequenced in a study of OX40 agonist ivuxolimab in advanced cancers. TCRdb's table, derived via immunoSEQ multiplex PCR, lists solely in-frame clones and lacks some. In the table there are around 71,000 clones, approximately 78% of which are singletons. The input for sequencing was CD4+ or CD8+ T cells sorted from blood, taken in a trial of the OX40 agonist ivuxolimab. The receptor set was obtained from an adult with an advanced solid tumor such as melanoma, head and neck, liver or kidney cancer.

The rearrangement uses TRBV5-1 and TRBJ2-6; D remains unclear. V gave up 0 bases and J gave up 0 bases, with 10 bases separating them. The CDR3 runs 17 residues. The germline gives CDR1 SGHRS, CDR2 YFSETQ. The CDR3 DNA reads TGCGCCAGCAGCTTGGTGGACGGTCCCTCTGGGGCCAACGTCCTGACTTTC. Its protein is CASSLVDGPSGANVLTF.

V and J are TRBV7-6 and TRBJ2-7; the D is unclear. V shed 2 bases and J shed 5 bases, with 7 bases lying between them. The length of the CDR3 is 12 residues. CDR1 is SGHVS and CDR2 is FNYEAQ in the germline V gene. CDR3 amino acids: CASSLKDHEQYF. CDR3 nucleotides: TGTGCCAGCAGCTTAAAGGACCACGAGCAGTACTTC.

The rearrangement links TRBV7-9 to TRBJ2-1, with unresolved D. This CDR3 has 15 amino acids. V was clipped by 3 bases and J by 0 bases, with 9 bases between them. Germline CDR1 reads SEHNR; CDR2 reads FQNEAQ (reference sequence). CDR3 nucleotides: TGTGCCAGCAGCTTCGGCGGAAGCTCCTACAATGAGCAGTTCTTC. It is translated as CASSFGGSSYNEQFF.

The chain links TRBV28 to TRBJ1-2, with D unresolved. Germline-derived CDR1 and CDR2 are MDHEN and SYDVKM. This CDR3 has 13 amino acids. V was cut by 3 bases and J by 0 bases, with 5 bases left in between. The CDR3 loop reads CASSLGANYGYTF. The CDR3 bases are TGTGCCAGCAGTTTGGGAGCTAACTATGGCTACACCTTC.

V and J are TRBV6-1 and TRBJ2-1; D might be TRBD1 (6 bases). In germline, CDR1 is MNHNS, CDR2 SASEGT. V was clipped by 7 bases and J by 4 bases, with 14 bases between them. The CDR3 is made up of 14 amino acids. As DNA, the CDR3 is TGTGCCAGCACCCCGGGACAATTGTACAATGAGCAGTTCTTC. Translated: CASTPGQLYNEQFF.

V is TRBV19 and J is TRBJ2-7; D may be TRBD2 (6 bases). Germline values: CDR1 LNHDA, CDR2 SQIVND (reference sequence). This CDR3 spans 13 amino acids. Deletions cut 10 bases from V and 3 bases from J, with 16 bases between. This CDR3 is CATKRREDYEQYF. CDR3 sequence (DNA): TGTGCCACCAAAAGGAGGGAGGACTACGAGCAGTACTTC.

There are a few counts of this clone. The chain employs TRBV5-5 and TRBJ1-1; D is unclear. This CDR3 has 14 residues. In germline, CDR1 is SGHKS, CDR2 YYEKEE (reference sequence). The ends were cut back, 0 bases at V and 4 bases at J, with 10 bases in the middle. The CDR3, as DNA: TGTGCCAGCAGCTTGGCCTGGCAGAGCACTGAAGCTTTCTTT. This translates into CASSLAWQSTEAFF.

The rearrangement joins TRBV7-2 to TRBJ1-6; 7 bases line up with TRBD1. Trimming cost V 5 bases and J 7 bases; bases outside gene matches: 8. This CDR3 spans 15 amino acids. Germline CDR1 and CDR2: SGHTA and FQGNSA. DNA for the CDR3: TGTGCCAGCAGCCCTCGGACAGGCGGAAATTCACCCCTCCACTTT. Translation: CASSPRTGGNSPLHF.